The clone carrying this T cell receptor (beta chain) was detected many times. The data derive from a study of prognosis after radiotherapy for stage I lung cancer. Study-wide context: April 2018 to early 2019 saw enrollment of stage I non-small cell lung cancer patients. All of the patients with non-small cell lung cancer, including over 5 who had refused surgery, were considered to be medically inoperable. Patients (around 14 men, over five women) were aged about 50 to 84, median approximately 77 years.

Germline CDR1 SGHRS, CDR2 YFSETQ. Trimming took off 0 bases at V and 6 bases at J, with 2 bases between the two ends. The CDR3 length is 11 residues. Blood, six milliliters, was collected at each of two time points. Genomic DNA was the source, and TCR beta CDR3 was amplified from it by two-round multiplex PCR. Used in first-round PCR were primers specific to each TRBV and TRBJ gene. TCRdb reanalysed the multiplex PCR reads using MiXCR and keeps one entry per CDR3 protein. Seen here are around 26,000 distinct CDR3 sequences, 25% to 35% observed once, and the top ten hold 35% to 45%. The chain combines TRBV5-1 with TRBJ2-3, with unresolved D. The TCR originated in a donor of 50 years or more with non-small cell lung cancer. The sample was PBMCs, taken before or after stereotactic body radiation therapy (not recorded which). Here the CDR3 reads CASSLVDTQYF. CDR3 nucleotides: TGCGCCAGCAGCTTGGTTGATACGCAGTATTTT.